This T cell receptor beta chain was identified during a study of blood T cells in healthy people across ages. General study findings and limits: With age, beta diversity per million T cells declined roughly linearly, significantly by 35 to 40.

Each donor gave roughly 9.1 milliliters of peripheral blood. Note on this clonotype: The antigen is unknown.

Using a J-beta primer mix together with a sample-barcoded 5' primer, a second PCR was run for roughly 6 to 11 cycles. MiXCR was run by TCRdb on the 5' RACE reads, yielding one entry per CDR3 protein. This table has some 800,000 distinct CDR3 sequences, 20% to 25% appearing once. CDR3 length equals 15 residues. The V gene's germline CDR1 is SNHLY and CDR2 FYNNEI. V was clipped by 4 bases and J by 2 bases; unmatched bases: 6. The same sample was also used in a study of T cells of mothers and their children. That source adds: Overlap in related mother-child pairs always slightly exceeded unrelated pairs, never significantly.

The rearrangement uses TRBV2 and TRBJ1-1, with 8 bases matching TRBD1. The sequence derives from a boy aged 5-17 years in good health. The sequenced sample was blood. In nucleotides, the CDR3 is TGTGCCAGCAGTGCCGGGACAGGCACAAACACTGAAGCTTTCTTT. It yields the protein CASSAGTGTNTEAFF. Using reference TRBV2 and TRBJ1-1 for the parts outside the CDR3, the full variable domain is EPEVTQTPSHQVTQMGQEVILRCVPISNHLYFYWYRQILGQKVEFLVSFYNNEISEKSEIFDDQFSVERPDGSNFTLKIRSTKLEDSAMYFCASSAGTGTNTEAFFGQGTRLTVV.